This T cell receptor beta chain is drawn from a study of OX40 agonist ivuxolimab in advanced cancers. This CDR3 is 13 amino acids long. The germline V and J ends were trimmed by 7 bases and 1 base, with 10 bases remaining between them. Germline CDR1 is MNHNS and CDR2 is SASEGT. As regards this clone: The antigen is not known.

Whole-study findings and limits: At doses 0.1 to 3.0 mg/kg, CD4+ and CD8+ clones expanded. Expanded clones tended on average to be more numerous among CD8+ T cells than CD4+.

The protocol was immunoSEQ multiplex PCR, while the TCRdb copy is restricted to in-frame clones and leaves out a portion. The sample shows about 77,000 clones, 85% of them seen only once. This specimen consisted of CD4+ or CD8+ T cells sorted from blood, obtained in a trial of the OX40 agonist ivuxolimab. The chain combines TRBV6-1 with TRBJ1-1; D ambiguous. The sequence derives from an adult with an advanced solid tumor such as melanoma, head and neck, liver or kidney cancer. The CDR3 sequence is CASNLQENTEAFF. The DNA for the CDR3 is TGTGCCAGCAACTTACAAGAGAACACTGAAGCTTTCTTT.